The 32 T cell receptor beta chains below were found in one sample sequenced in a study of a mutant IDH1 vaccine in newly diagnosed glioma. No antigens are known for them. Method: immunoSEQ multiplex PCR; TCRdb's copy keeps in-frame clones and lacks some. There are about 36,000 clones in the sample; 80% occur only once, and approximately 16% lies in the top ten. Noted time point: week 11, during vaccination. Each vaccine dose was 300 ug of mutant IDH1 20-mer peptide, with topical imiquimod. Sequencing was performed on peripheral blood mononuclear cells (PBMCs), taken from a glioma patient whose treatment included an IDH1 peptide vaccine. The receptors derive from a woman between 25 and 40 years old with glioma. Some clones in this sample may be carry-over from other donors' samples.

The gene calls are TRBV11-2 and TRBJ2-7; TRBD2 agrees at 10 bases. The CDR3 covers 18 residues. The V gene's germline CDR1 is SGHAT and CDR2 FQNNGV. V lost 1 base and J lost 1; bases outside the gene matches: 10. CDR3 loop: CASSLAAPSGSGSYEQYF. The CDR3 DNA reads TGTGCCAGCAGCTTAGCAGCCCCTAGCGGGAGTGGTTCCTACGAGCAGTACTTC.

This chain links TRBV2 with TRBJ2-1, with 9 positions matching TRBD1. Germline V gives CDR1 SNHLY, CDR2 FYNNEI. This CDR3 is 13 amino acids long. Here the CDR3 DNA reads TGTGCTTACAGGGGGCGCTCCTACAATGAGCAGTTCTTC. Amino acids: CAYRGRSYNEQFF.

CDR3 nucleotides: TGTGCCAGCAGTTTCAGAGGGGACACAGATACGCAGTATTTT. It specifies CASSFRGDTDTQYF. The chain is built from TRBV27 and TRBJ2-3, with D tentatively TRBD1 or TRBD2 (5 bases each). Per germline, CDR1 MNHEY and CDR2 SMNVEV (reference sequence). The CDR3 spans 14 residues. Trimming left V 3 bases short and J 2 bases short, with 9 bases between.

The chain combines TRBV11-3 with TRBJ1-3; D gene uncertain. This CDR3 has 15 amino acids. The V end lost 3 bases, the J end lost 0 bases, and 9 bases lay between the germline ends. CDR1 is SGHNT, CDR2 YENEEA, per germline. CDR3: CASSFFSYSGNTIYF. The CDR3 DNA follows: TGTGCCAGCAGCTTTTTCAGTTACTCTGGAAACACCATATATTTT.

This rearrangement joins TRBV6-5 to TRBJ1-1; no firm D call. There are 14 residues in the CDR3. Trimming removed 2 bases at V and 6 bases at J, with 13 bases between. Per germline, CDR1 MNHEY and CDR2 SVGAGI. CDR3 in DNA: TGTGCCAGCAGTTACAGGTCGATTGGGTCTGAAGCTTTCTTT. Its translation is CASSYRSIGSEAFF.

This clone is judged medium-sized. The CDR3 region is CASSLELNQPQHF. The CDR3 nucleotides read TGCGCCAGCAGCTTGGAACTCAATCAGCCCCAGCATTTT. The rearrangement joins TRBV5-1 to TRBJ1-5; no definite D call. Per germline, CDR1 SGHRS and CDR2 YFSETQ. The CDR3 extends over 13 amino acids. V lost 0 bases, J lost 3 bases, and 4 bases lay in between. The full variable domain, with the rest looked up from reference TRBV5-1 and TRBJ1-5, is KAGVTQTPRYLIKTRGQQVTLSCSPISGHRSVSWYQQTPGQGLQFLFEYFSETQRNKGNFPGRFSGRQFSNSRSEMNVSTLELGDSALYLCASSLELNQPQHFGDGTRLSIL.

This chain joins TRBV30 and TRBJ2-3; TRBD2 aligns across 7 bases. The J segment lost 0 bases and the V segment lost 8 bases, leaving 11 bases of the junction unmatched. This CDR3 region has 15 residues. Germline V gene sequence: CDR1 GTSNPN, CDR2 SVGIG (reference sequence). In nucleotides, the CDR3 is TGTGCCGGCGCCCACGGGACTACTAGCACAGATACGCAGTATTTT. This encodes CAGAHGTTSTDTQYF.

The chain is built from TRBV2 and TRBJ2-4; D gene uncertain. The V gene's germline CDR1 is SNHLY and CDR2 FYNNEI. With 5 bases removed from V and 5 bases from J, the gap between germline ends came to 10 bases. The CDR3 spans 13 residues. The CDR3: CASSMDRENIQYF. CDR3 nucleotide sequence: TGTGCCAGCAGTATGGACCGAGAAAACATTCAGTACTTC.

J is TRBJ1-5 and V is TRBV18; tentatively, D is TRBD1 (5 bases). Germline V gene sequence: CDR1 KGHSH, CDR2 LQKENI. This CDR3 contains 16 residues. Trimming shortened V by 4 bases and J by 0 bases, and 13 bases separated the two germline ends. The CDR3 coding sequence is TGTGCCAGCTCACGGTGGGGGACGGATAGCAATCAGCCCCAGCATTTT. Protein: CASSRWGTDSNQPQHF.

The genes are TRBV5-4 and TRBJ1-4; perhaps TRBD1 as D (6 bases). This CDR3 region has 14 residues. Trimming left V 4 bases short and J 6 bases short, with 13 bases between. In germline, CDR1 is SGHNT, CDR2 YYREEE (reference sequence). The CDR3 DNA reads as TGTGCCAGCAGCCCTGACAGGACCGATGAAAAACTGTTTTTT. It encodes CASSPDRTDEKLFF.

V gene TRBV9 combines with J gene TRBJ1-2; D is possibly TRBD1 (5 bases). The CDR3 totals 12 residues. V shed 3 bases and J shed 4 bases, with 7 bases lying between them. Germline V gives CDR1 SGDLS, CDR2 YYNGEE. DNA for the CDR3: TGTGCCAGCAGCGGACAGACCTATGGCTACACCTTC. This encodes CASSGQTYGYTF.

V gene TRBV6-1 combines with J gene TRBJ2-3; D call uncertain. Germline V gives CDR1 MNHNS, CDR2 SASEGT. The V end lost 0 bases, the J end lost 3 bases, and 4 bases lay between the germline ends. The CDR3 contains 13 residues. CDR3: CASSEAGTDTQYF. The CDR3 DNA follows: TGTGCCAGCAGTGAAGCAGGGACAGATACGCAGTATTTT.

The chain carries TRBV4-1 and TRBJ2-7, with D unresolved. Trimming removed 0 bases at V and 5 bases at J, with 14 bases between. CDR1 and CDR2 (germline): MGHRA, YSYEKL. This CDR3 contains 15 residues. The CDR3 protein is CASSQDRTAPDEQYF. In DNA form, the CDR3 reads TGCGCCAGCAGCCAAGATCGAACAGCCCCTGACGAGCAGTACTTC.

The DNA for the CDR3 is TGCAGCGTTGTCCGGGGCATCTATGGCTACACCTTC. It specifies CSVVRGIYGYTF. The V and J genes are TRBV29-1 and TRBJ1-2; D may be TRBD1 (5 bases). Germline-derived CDR1 and CDR2 are SQVTM and ANQGSEA. This CDR3 is built from 12 residues. V was cut by 4 bases and J by 4 bases, with 10 bases left in between.

The chain recombines TRBV28 with TRBJ2-7; 8 bases are shared with TRBD1. The germline gives CDR1 MDHEN, CDR2 SYDVKM. V shed 8 bases, J shed 3 bases, and the junction held 9 bases outside the gene matches. The CDR3 is 14 residues long. This CDR3 reads CASRIPGQVYEQYF. The CDR3 coding sequence is TGTGCCAGCCGGATACCGGGACAGGTCTACGAGCAGTACTTC.

This clone appeared a few times. The rearrangement links TRBV10-1 to TRBJ2-7; 9 nucleotides match TRBD2. The germline V gene encodes CDR1 WNHNN and CDR2 SYGVQD (reference sequence). With 0 bases clipped from V and 4 bases from J, the junction kept 4 bases outside the gene matches. The CDR3 is 15 amino acids. The CDR3 loop reads CASSESLAGRYEQYF. The CDR3 region has the DNA TGCGCCAGCAGTGAGTCTCTAGCGGGGCGTTACGAGCAGTACTTC.

The table lists this clone with a count of one. This chain joins TRBV6-6 and TRBJ2-7; possible D gene TRBD2, 6 bases. CDR1 and CDR2 from the germline V gene are MNHNY and SVGAGI (reference sequence). Trimming pared 2 bases from V and 2 bases from J, leaving 10 bases between. The length of the CDR3 is 14 residues. The CDR3 coding sequence is TGTGCCAGCAGTTACACAGCGGGTGCCTACGAGCAGTACTTC. Its translation is CASSYTAGAYEQYF.

This chain uses TRBV30 with TRBJ2-3; D is perhaps TRBD1 (5 bases). CDR1 is GTSNPN, CDR2 SVGIG, per germline (reference sequence). Trimming stripped 3 bases from V and 0 bases from J, with 13 bases between. CDR3 length: 15 amino acids. The CDR3 DNA is TGTGCCTGGAGCCCCGGACACATTAGCACAGATACGCAGTATTTT. Its translation: CAWSPGHISTDTQYF.

The CDR3 is CAISSPFGHTDTQYF. CDR3 in DNA: TGTGCCATCAGCTCCCCTTTCGGCCACACAGATACGCAGTATTTT. The chain links TRBV10-3 to TRBJ2-3; D call uncertain. The germline CDR1 and CDR2 sequences are ENHRY and SYGVKD. The CDR3 consists of 15 residues. V lost 6 bases, J lost 2 bases, and 15 bases lay in between.

The chain combines TRBV10-3 with TRBJ2-2; 9 bases line up with TRBD2. CDR1 and CDR2 (germline): ENHRY, SYGVKD. The V gene end was trimmed by 2 bases and the J gene end by 4 bases; junction bases not matched to a gene: 2. The CDR3 spans 15 residues. This chain's CDR3 is CAISEGTSRTGELFF. As DNA, the CDR3 is TGTGCCATCAGTGAGGGGACTAGCCGCACCGGGGAGCTGTTTTTT.

V and J are TRBV28 and TRBJ2-7; 7 positions match TRBD2. The CDR3 contains 15 residues. After removal of 0 bases from V and 3 bases from J, the junction contained 5 bases not matched to a gene. Germline assignment: CDR1 MDHEN and CDR2 SYDVKM. The CDR3 DNA sequence: TGTGCCAGCAGTTTATGGGGAGGGGCGGACTACGAGCAGTACTTC. This codes for CASSLWGGADYEQYF. Drawing the rest from reference TRBV28 and TRBJ2-7, the complete variable domain is DVKVTQSSRYLVKRTGEKVFLECVQDMDHENMFWYRQDPGLGLRLIYFSYDVKMKEKGDIPEGYSVSREKKERFSLILESASTNQTSMYLCASSLWGGADYEQYFGPGTRLTVT.

The rearrangement uses TRBV27 and TRBJ2-4; D uncertain. Germline V gives CDR1 MNHEY, CDR2 SMNVEV (reference sequence). The V end lost 2 bases, the J end lost 6 bases, and 14 bases lay between the germline ends. The CDR3 extends over 15 amino acids. For the CDR3, the DNA is TGTGCCAGCAGTTTAATAGGGATTGGACCAAACATTCAGTACTTC. Amino acids: CASSLIGIGPNIQYF.

The chain carries TRBV4-1 and TRBJ2-2; 7 bases align to TRBD1. Germline trimming cut 1 base from V and 2 bases from J; bases unmatched to any gene: 4. CDR1 MGHRA and CDR2 YSYEKL come from the germline V gene. CDR3 length: 16 amino acids. The CDR3 region has the DNA TGCGCCAGCAGCCAAGGAGGGACAGCTAACACCGGGGAGCTGTTTTTT. Protein sequence: CASSQGGTANTGELFF.

In the case of this clone: Germline is not matched at one junction end, which may reflect a read error. V is TRBV30 and J is TRBJ1-3, with D hard to call. CDR1 and CDR2 (germline): GTSNPN, SVGIG (reference sequence). The CDR3 is made up of 11 amino acids. CDR3 protein: CAWSYGNTIYF. The CDR3 coding sequence is TGTGCCTGGAGTTATGGAAACACTATATATTTT.

This clone occurred once. The chain combines TRBV30 with TRBJ1-2; TRBD1 matches 7 bases. This CDR3 comprises 15 residues. Germline V gene lookup returns CDR1 GTSNPN and CDR2 SVGIG (reference sequence). Trimming at V came to 6 bases and at J to 2 bases, leaving 12 bases not matched to a gene. In DNA, the CDR3 is TGTGCCTGCCGTACTGGACCGGGACAGAACTATGGCTACACCTTC. It yields the protein CACRTGPGQNYGYTF.

J is TRBJ1-4 and V is TRBV27; 7 positions agree with TRBD1. Germline CDR1 MNHEY, CDR2 SMNVEV (reference sequence). V was pared by 6 bases and J by 8 bases, with 12 bases of the junction left unmatched. The CDR3 length is 15 residues. CDR3 amino acids: CASSSRGASGEKLFF. DNA for the CDR3: TGTGCCAGCAGCTCCAGGGGGGCTAGCGGGGAAAAACTGTTTTTT.

This clone was recorded a few times. The rearrangement joins TRBV5-3 to TRBJ1-1; D is undetermined. TRBV5-3 is classed as an ORF, of uncertain function. Trimming took off 4 bases at V and 5 bases at J, with 12 bases between the two ends. The CDR3 sequence is 13 residues long. CDR3: CARSGPPSTEAFF. CDR3 nucleotides: TGTGCCAGAAGCGGCCCGCCGAGTACTGAAGCTTTCTTT.

The V call is TRBV19, the J call TRBJ2-1; D is uncertain. The germline V and J ends were trimmed by 7 bases and 8 bases, with 21 bases remaining between them. Germline CDR1 and CDR2: LNHDA and SQIVND (reference sequence). The CDR3 has 15 amino acids. In DNA, the CDR3 is TGTGCCAGTACGAAGGCCTCAACGCAAGGATATGAGCAGTTCTTC. Protein sequence: CASTKASTQGYEQFF.

This clone was found once. This chain connects TRBV18 to TRBJ2-7, with a tentative D call TRBD1 (5 bases). This CDR3 region has 17 residues. V lost 3 bases and J lost 2, with 20 bases in between. Germline V gives CDR1 KGHSH, CDR2 LQKENI. CDR3 DNA: TGTGCCAGCTCACCTAAGGCTACAGGAGCGTTTGCCTACGAGCAGTACTTC. Amino acids: CASSPKATGAFAYEQYF.

The chain is built from TRBV5-1 and TRBJ2-1; TRBD2 matches at 10 bases. V trimming: 1 base; J trimming: 7 bases; junction bases outside the gene matches: 8. Germline-derived CDR1 and CDR2 are SGHRS and YFSETQ. The CDR3 is made up of 16 amino acids. DNA for the CDR3: TGCGCCAGCAGCTTGTCGGCTAGCGGGAGAGTGAATGAGCAGTTCTTC. Its translation is CASSLSASGRVNEQFF.

This clone has a handful of counts. V usage is TRBV5-1 and J usage is TRBJ1-1; D remains ambiguous. The CDR3 runs to 12 residues. Germline V gene lookup returns CDR1 SGHRS and CDR2 YFSETQ. Between the trimmed V and J ends, which lost 5 bases and 1 base, there was a span of 6 bases. This CDR3 is CASRYENTEAFF. CDR3 bases: TGCGCCAGCAGATACGAGAACACTGAAGCTTTCTTT.

The chain has TRBV13 and TRBJ1-2; D is possibly TRBD1 (5 bases). Deletions cut 8 bases from V and 8 bases from J, with 12 bases between. The CDR3 has 11 residues. The germline V gene encodes CDR1 PRHDT and CDR2 FYEKMQ (reference sequence). The CDR3 bases are TGTGCCAGCCGGGACTTAGGGGGCTACACCTTC. As protein: CASRDLGGYTF. Supplemented by reference TRBV13 and TRBJ1-2, the full variable domain reads AAGVIQSPRHLIKEKRETATLKCYPIPRHDTVYWYQQGPGQDPQFLISFYEKMQSDKGSIPDRFSAQQFSDYHSELNMSSLELGDSALYFCASRDLGGYTFGSGTRLTVV.